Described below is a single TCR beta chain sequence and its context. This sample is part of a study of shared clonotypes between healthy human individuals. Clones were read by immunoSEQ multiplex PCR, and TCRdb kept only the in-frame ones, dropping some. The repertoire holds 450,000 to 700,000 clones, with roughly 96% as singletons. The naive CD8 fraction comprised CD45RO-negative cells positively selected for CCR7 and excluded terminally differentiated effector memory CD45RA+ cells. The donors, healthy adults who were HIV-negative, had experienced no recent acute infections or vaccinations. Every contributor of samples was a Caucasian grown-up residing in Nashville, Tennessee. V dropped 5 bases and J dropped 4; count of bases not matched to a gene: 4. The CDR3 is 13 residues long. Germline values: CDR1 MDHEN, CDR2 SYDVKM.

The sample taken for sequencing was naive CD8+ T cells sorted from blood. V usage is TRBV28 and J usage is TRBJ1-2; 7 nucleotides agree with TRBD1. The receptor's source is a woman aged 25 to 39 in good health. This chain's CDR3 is CASSIQGSYGYTF. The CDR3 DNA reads TGTGCCAGCAGTATACAGGGGAGCTATGGCTACACCTTC.